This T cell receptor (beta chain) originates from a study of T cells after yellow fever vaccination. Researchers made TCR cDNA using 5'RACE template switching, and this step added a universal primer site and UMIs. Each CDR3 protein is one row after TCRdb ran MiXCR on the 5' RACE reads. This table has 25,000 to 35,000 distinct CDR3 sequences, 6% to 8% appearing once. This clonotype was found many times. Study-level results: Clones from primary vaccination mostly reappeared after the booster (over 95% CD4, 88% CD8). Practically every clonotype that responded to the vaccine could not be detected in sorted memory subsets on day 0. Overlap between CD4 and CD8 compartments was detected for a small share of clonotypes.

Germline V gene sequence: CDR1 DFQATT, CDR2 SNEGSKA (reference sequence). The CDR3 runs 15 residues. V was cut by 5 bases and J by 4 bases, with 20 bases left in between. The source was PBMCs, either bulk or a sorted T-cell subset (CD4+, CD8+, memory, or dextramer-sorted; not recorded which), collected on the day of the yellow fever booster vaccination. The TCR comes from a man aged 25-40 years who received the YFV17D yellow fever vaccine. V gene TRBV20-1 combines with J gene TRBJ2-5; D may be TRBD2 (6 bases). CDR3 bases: TGCAGTGCTCTGGTCCCCGGGGGAGGAAGAGAGACCCAGTACTTC. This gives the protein CSALVPGGGRETQYF.